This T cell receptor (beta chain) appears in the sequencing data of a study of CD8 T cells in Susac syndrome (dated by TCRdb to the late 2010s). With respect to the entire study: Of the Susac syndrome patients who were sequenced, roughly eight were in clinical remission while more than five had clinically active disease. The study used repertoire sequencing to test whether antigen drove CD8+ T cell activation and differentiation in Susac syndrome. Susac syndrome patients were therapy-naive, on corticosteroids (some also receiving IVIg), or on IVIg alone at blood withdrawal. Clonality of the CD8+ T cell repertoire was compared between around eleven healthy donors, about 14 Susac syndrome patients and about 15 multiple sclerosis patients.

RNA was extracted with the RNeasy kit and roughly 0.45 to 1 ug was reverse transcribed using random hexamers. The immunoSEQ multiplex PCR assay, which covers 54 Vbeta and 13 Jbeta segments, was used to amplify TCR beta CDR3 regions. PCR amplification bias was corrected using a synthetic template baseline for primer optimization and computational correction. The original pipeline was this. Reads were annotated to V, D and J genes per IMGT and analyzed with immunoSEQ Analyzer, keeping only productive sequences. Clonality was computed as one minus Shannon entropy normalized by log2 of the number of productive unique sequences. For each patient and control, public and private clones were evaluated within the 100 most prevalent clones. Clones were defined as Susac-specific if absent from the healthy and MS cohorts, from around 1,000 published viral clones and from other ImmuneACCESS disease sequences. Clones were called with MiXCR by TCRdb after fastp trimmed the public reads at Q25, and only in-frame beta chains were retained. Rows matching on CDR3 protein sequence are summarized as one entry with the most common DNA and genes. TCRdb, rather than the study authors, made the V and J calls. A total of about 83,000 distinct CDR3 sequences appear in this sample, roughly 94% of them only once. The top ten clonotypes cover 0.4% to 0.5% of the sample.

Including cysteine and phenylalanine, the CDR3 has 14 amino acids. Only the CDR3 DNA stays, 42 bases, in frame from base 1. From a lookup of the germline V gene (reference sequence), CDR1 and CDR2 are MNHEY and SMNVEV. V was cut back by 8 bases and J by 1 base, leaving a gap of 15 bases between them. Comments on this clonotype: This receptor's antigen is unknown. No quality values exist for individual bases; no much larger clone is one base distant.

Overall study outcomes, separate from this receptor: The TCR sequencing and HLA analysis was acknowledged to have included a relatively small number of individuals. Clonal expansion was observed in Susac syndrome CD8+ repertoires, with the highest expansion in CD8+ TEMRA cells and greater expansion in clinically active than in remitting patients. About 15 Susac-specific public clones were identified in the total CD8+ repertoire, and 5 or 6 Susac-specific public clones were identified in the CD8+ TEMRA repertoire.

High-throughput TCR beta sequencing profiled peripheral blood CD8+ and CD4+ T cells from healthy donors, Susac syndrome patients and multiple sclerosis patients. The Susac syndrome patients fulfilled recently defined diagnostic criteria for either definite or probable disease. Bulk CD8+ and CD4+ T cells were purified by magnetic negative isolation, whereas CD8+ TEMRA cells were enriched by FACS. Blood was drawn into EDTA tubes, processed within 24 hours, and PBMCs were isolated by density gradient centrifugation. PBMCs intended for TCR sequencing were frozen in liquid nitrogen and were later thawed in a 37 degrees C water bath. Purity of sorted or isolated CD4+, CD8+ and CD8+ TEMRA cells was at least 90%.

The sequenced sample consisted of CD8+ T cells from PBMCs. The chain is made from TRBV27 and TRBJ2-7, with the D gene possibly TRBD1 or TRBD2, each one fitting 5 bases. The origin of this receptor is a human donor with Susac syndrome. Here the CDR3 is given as CASRVRDGSYEQYF. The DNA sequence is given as TGTGCCAGCCGAGTGAGGGACGGGTCCTACGAGCAGTACTTC.